One sample yielded the 5 T cell receptor beta chains listed below, sequenced in a study of T cell changes during pregnancy in multiple sclerosis. The table came from immunoSEQ multiplex PCR; TCRdb's copy has only in-frame clones and leaves some out. The sample lists 28,000 or so clones; 85% to 90% were seen once. Sample: CD8+ T cells from peripheral blood mononuclear cells, taken in the second trimester of pregnancy. Source of these receptors: a female donor with multiple sclerosis, enrolled in a pregnancy study.

The chain uses TRBV7-2 and TRBJ1-6; a weak D match, TRBD1 (5 bases). The germline V and J ends were trimmed by 1 base and 2 bases, with 18 bases remaining between them. The CDR3 contains 19 residues. Germline assignment: CDR1 SGHTA and CDR2 FQGNSA. The chain's CDR3 is CASSLVRIRGGTYNSPLHF. DNA for the CDR3: TGTGCCAGCAGCTTAGTGCGGATCCGGGGGGGTACCTATAATTCACCCCTCCACTTT.

V and J are TRBV7-2 and TRBJ2-1; D gene unclear. V was cut by 1 base and J by 1 base, with 8 bases left in between. Germline CDR1 and CDR2: SGHTA and FQGNSA. The CDR3 is 15 amino acids. Written as DNA, the CDR3 is TGTGCCAGCAGCTTAGTGTATACATCCTACAATGAGCAGTTCTTC. It translates to CASSLVYTSYNEQFF.

In its sample, this clone was seen many times. The J gene is TRBJ1-1, the V gene TRBV30; D not certain. The CDR3 spans 12 residues. Germline V gene lookup returns CDR1 GTSNPN and CDR2 SVGIG (reference sequence). Between the trimmed V and J ends, which lost 3 bases and 3 bases, there was a span of 8 bases. The CDR3 nucleotides read TGTGCCTGGAGGCGGCAAGACACTGAAGCTTTCTTT. Its translation is CAWRRQDTEAFF.

The sample holds a few counts of this clone. The V and J genes are TRBV7-8 and TRBJ1-5, with unresolved D. Trimming removed 8 bases at V and 4 bases at J, with 18 bases between. The CDR3 covers 15 residues. Germline loops: CDR1 SGHVS, CDR2 FQNEAQ. The CDR3: CASSPWAGSNQPQHF. CDR3 in DNA: TGTGCCAGCTCCCCGTGGGCAGGCTCTAATCAGCCCCAGCATTTT.

The gene calls are TRBV9 and TRBJ2-2, with TRBD1 matching over 9 bases. The V gene end was trimmed by 4 bases and the J gene end by 4 bases; junction bases not matched to a gene: 8. CDR1 SGDLS and CDR2 YYNGEE come from the germline V gene. This CDR3 contains 16 residues. CDR3 nucleotides: TGTGCCAGCAGCTCACGACAGGGGGTCGGCACCGGGGAGCTGTTTTTT. It specifies CASSSRQGVGTGELFF.